This T cell receptor (beta chain) was captured in a study of PD-L1 blockade in urothelial cancer. Background on the study: Intravenous atezolizumab, 1,200 mg every 3 weeks, was begun by patients at some point between 2013 and 2014.

V lost 6 bases and J lost 4; bases outside the gene matches: 10. The CDR3 extends over 15 amino acids. Germline V CDR1 and CDR2: MRHNA, SNTAGT. Described time point: pretreatment peripheral blood. Profiled with immunoSEQ multiplex PCR; TCRdb holds only in-frame clones, not every one. The profile shows about 51,000 clones, around 83% of them singletons. The TCR comes from a man aged 60 to 69 with urothelial cancer. This chain links TRBV6-4 with TRBJ1-2; TRBD1 matches 8 bases. The source material was PBMCs, sampled around atezolizumab (anti-PD-L1) treatment. The CDR3 DNA is TGTGCCAGCAGCCTCAGGACAGGGTCGGGCTATGGCTACACCTTC. It codes for CASSLRTGSGYGYTF.